The 18 T cell receptor beta chains below were found in one sample sequenced in a study of cytomegalovirus exposure and HLA in healthy donors. The PCR employed 60 Vbeta primers together with 13 Jbeta primers. Repertoires were generated with immunoSEQ multiplex PCR, while TCRdb's copy carries only in-frame clones and drops some. This repertoire shows about 150,000 clones, 70% to 90% found once; its top ten account for roughly 2.4%. Specimen: PBMCs. These receptors came from a woman in her late teens or twenties in good health and CMV-seronegative.

The chain uses TRBV5-1 and TRBJ2-2; no clear D. The germline V gene has CDR1 SGHRS and CDR2 YFSETQ. V was clipped by 4 bases and J by 6 bases, with 13 bases between them. This CDR3 has 14 residues. CDR3 in DNA: TGCGCCAGCAGCCTCAATAGTGTGGCCGGGGAGCTGTTTTTT. Its protein is CASSLNSVAGELFF.

This clone was observed a single time. The chain links TRBV6-4 to TRBJ1-2; the D gene is possibly TRBD1 (6 bases). This CDR3 has 13 amino acids. V was pared by 5 bases and J by 2 bases, with 9 bases between. Germline assignment: CDR1 MRHNA and CDR2 SNTAGT. CDR3: CASSPGQNYGYTF. The CDR3 nucleotides are TGTGCCAGCAGTCCCGGACAGAACTATGGCTACACCTTC.

This chain joins TRBV10-3 and TRBJ2-3; 7 bases fit TRBD1. Losses at the gene ends were 8 bases for V and 5 bases for J; bases not matched to a gene: 4. CDR1 is ENHRY and CDR2 is SYGVKD in the germline V gene. This CDR3 comprises 12 residues. As DNA, the CDR3 is TGTGCCATCCAGGGGGTGGGAGATACGCAGTATTTT. Translation: CAIQGVGDTQYF.

This clone has just a few counts. The chain links TRBV18 to TRBJ2-7; 10 positions match TRBD1. CDR1 and CDR2 (germline): KGHSH, LQKENI. Trimming cost V 6 bases and J 3 bases; bases outside gene matches: 5. This CDR3 contains 14 residues. CDR3 DNA sequence: TGTGCCAGCTCCGTGGGACAGGGGCACTACGAGCAGTACTTC. Protein: CASSVGQGHYEQYF. Full variable domain (rest looked up from reference TRBV18 and TRBJ2-7): NAGVMQNPRHLVRRRGQEARLRCSPMKGHSHVYWYRQLPEEGLKFMVYLQKENIIDESGMPKERFSAEFPKEGPSILRIQQVVRGDSAAYFCASSVGQGHYEQYFGPGTRLTVT.

The rearrangement joins TRBV27 to TRBJ2-4; the D gene is possibly TRBD2 (5 bases). The ends were cut back, 5 bases at V and 0 bases at J, with 20 bases in the middle. The length of the CDR3 is 18 residues. Germline V gene lookup returns CDR1 MNHEY and CDR2 SMNVEV (reference sequence). The CDR3 sequence: CASSPQWRTVTAKNIQYF. Here the CDR3 DNA reads TGTGCCAGCAGTCCGCAATGGAGGACGGTAACAGCCAAAAACATTCAGTACTTC.

This chain links TRBV6-1 with TRBJ1-2; TRBD1 agrees at 9 bases. The CDR3 contains 16 residues. Trimming removed 1 base from V and 3 bases from J; junction bases left unmatched: 6. Germline CDR1 reads MNHNS; CDR2 reads SASEGT. The CDR3 sequence is CASSEVGQGLYYGYTF. The CDR3 coding sequence is TGTGCCAGCAGTGAAGTTGGACAGGGGTTATACTATGGCTACACCTTC.

This rearrangement joins TRBV30 to TRBJ1-2; 9 positions agree with TRBD1. This CDR3 has 16 amino acids. The trim removed 1 base at V and 4 bases at J, leaving 10 bases unmatched. Germline CDR1 reads GTSNPN; CDR2 reads SVGIG (reference sequence). This CDR3 is CAWSAQPGQGAYGYTF. In DNA, the CDR3 is TGTGCCTGGAGTGCCCAACCGGGACAGGGTGCCTATGGCTACACCTTC.

The gene calls are TRBV29-1 and TRBJ2-5; 8 positions match TRBD1. This CDR3 has 13 residues. The germline V gene has CDR1 SQVTM and CDR2 ANQGSEA. Trimming at V came to 3 bases and at J to 3 bases, leaving 3 bases not matched to a gene. The CDR3 DNA follows: TGCAGCGTTGACAGGGGGCTTAAAGAGACCCAGTACTTC. Amino acid sequence: CSVDRGLKETQYF.

The gene calls are TRBV6-6 and TRBJ2-7; 9 bases agree with TRBD1. The J segment lost 3 bases and the V segment lost 5 bases, leaving 8 bases of the junction unmatched. CDR3 length equals 15 residues. Germline CDR1 and CDR2: MNHNY and SVGAGI (reference sequence). The CDR3, as DNA: TGTGCCAGCAGTCCGGGACAGGGAACTTACTACGAGCAGTACTTC. This translates into CASSPGQGTYYEQYF.

The chain is built from TRBV4-1 and TRBJ2-7, with TRBD2 matching 8 bases. Trimming cost V 0 bases and J 2 bases; bases outside gene matches: 9. Looked up from germline, CDR1 is MGHRA and CDR2 is YSYEKL. The CDR3 is 17 residues long. CDR3 DNA: TGCGCCAGCAGCCAAGATGGGCGGGGGGAGCGTACCTACGAGCAGTACTTC. It encodes CASSQDGRGERTYEQYF.

The gene calls are TRBV29-1 and TRBJ1-5, with 10 positions matching TRBD1. The CDR3 has 13 amino acids. Trimming cost V 4 bases and J 7 bases; bases outside gene matches: 4. The germline gives CDR1 SQVTM, CDR2 ANQGSEA. The CDR3 protein is CSVGDRGGQPQHF. As DNA, the CDR3 is TGCAGCGTTGGGGACAGGGGCGGACAGCCCCAGCATTTT.

The chain carries TRBV7-2 and TRBJ2-3; D gene unclear. The V gene's germline CDR1 is SGHTA and CDR2 FQGNSA. The CDR3 sequence is 11 residues long. The V gene lost 5 bases and the J gene lost 8 bases, with 8 bases spanning the gap. DNA for the CDR3: TGTGCCAGCAGCACTGTGGTTACGCAGTATTTT. It encodes CASSTVVTQYF.

This clone was seen once. The gene calls are TRBV18 and TRBJ2-5; D is unclear. Between the trimmed V and J ends, which lost 3 bases and 8 bases, there was a span of 16 bases. The CDR3 covers 14 residues. Germline V gene sequence: CDR1 KGHSH, CDR2 LQKENI. The CDR3 DNA sequence: TGTGCCAGCTCACCCACGGCTAGTGCGATAACCCAGTACTTC. This encodes CASSPTASAITQYF.

This rearrangement joins TRBV6-5 to TRBJ2-7; tentatively, D is TRBD1 (6 bases). The V gene's germline CDR1 is MNHEY and CDR2 SVGAGI. The CDR3 has 13 residues. V was cut by 10 bases and J by 7 bases, with 20 bases left in between. The CDR3 DNA sequence: TGTGCCACTACCGTTACAGGGTCTATTGAGCAGTACTTC. Its translation: CATTVTGSIEQYF.

The genes are TRBV30 and TRBJ1-2; 7 bases are shared with TRBD1. The CDR3 is 12 residues long. Germline V gives CDR1 GTSNPN, CDR2 SVGIG (reference sequence). Unmatched junction bases numbered 2, after V lost 1 base and J lost 6 bases. CDR3 coding DNA: TGTGCCTGGAGTGACAGGGGAGATGGCTACACCTTC. Translated, it gives CAWSDRGDGYTF. The full variable domain, completed using reference TRBV30 and TRBJ1-2, is SQTIHQWPATLVQPVGSPLSLECTVEGTSNPNLYWYRQAAGRGLQLLFYSVGIGQISSEVPQNLSASRPQDRQFILSSKKLLLSDSGFYLCAWSDRGDGYTFGSGTRLTVV.

Details on this clone: Sequence at one end of the junction differs from germline and may be a read error. J is TRBJ1-6 and V is TRBV2; D possibly corresponds to TRBD1 (5 bases). The CDR3 extends over 16 amino acids. From germline, CDR1 is SNHLY and CDR2 FYNNEI. Here the CDR3 DNA reads TGTGCCAGCAGCGAAGGGCAGGGATATTATAATTCACCCCTCCACTTT. Translated, it gives CASSEGQGYYNSPLHF.

The V and J genes are TRBV30 and TRBJ2-7, with 9 bases identical to TRBD1. With V trimmed by 5 bases and J by 1 base, 3 bases remained unmatched. The germline V gene encodes CDR1 GTSNPN and CDR2 SVGIG (reference sequence). The CDR3 runs 13 residues. CDR3 protein: CAWAGTGSYEQYF. CDR3 bases: TGTGCCTGGGCGGGGACAGGGTCCTACGAGCAGTACTTC.

This chain uses TRBV19 with TRBJ1-5; maybe TRBD1 (6 bases). CDR3 length: 17 amino acids. Germline V gene data show CDR1 as LNHDA and CDR2 as SQIVND (reference sequence). Deletions cut 1 base from V and 2 bases from J, with 15 bases between. The CDR3 nucleotides read TGTGCCAGTAGTATAGGGTCGACAGGAGAACGCAATCAGCCCCAGCATTTT. Translation: CASSIGSTGERNQPQHF.